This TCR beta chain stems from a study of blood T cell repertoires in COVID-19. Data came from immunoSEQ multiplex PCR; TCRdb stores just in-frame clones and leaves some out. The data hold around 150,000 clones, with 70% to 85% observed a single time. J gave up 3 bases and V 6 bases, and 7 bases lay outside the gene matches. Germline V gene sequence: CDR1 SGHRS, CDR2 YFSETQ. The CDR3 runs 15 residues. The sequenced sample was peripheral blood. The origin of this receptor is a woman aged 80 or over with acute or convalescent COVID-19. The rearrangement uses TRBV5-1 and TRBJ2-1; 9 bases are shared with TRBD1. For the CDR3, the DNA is TGCGCCAGCACCGATCCGGGACAGGGCTACAATGAGCAGTTCTTC. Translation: CASTDPGQGYNEQFF.